These 27 T cell receptor beta chains share one sample of origin, sequenced in a study of T cell repertoires in cytomegalovirus infection. No antigens are known for them. Using its own MiXCR run on the reads, TCRdb lists one record per CDR3 protein. The table lists some 940,000 distinct CDR3 sequences, around 29% of them singletons, with over 12% in the top ten. The sequenced sample was cultured CD8+ T cells from PBMCs, obtained from culture after CMV antigen stimulation. The source is a human donor in good health (CMV status not recorded). Some clones in this sample may be carry-over from other donors' samples.

V usage is TRBV7-6 and J usage is TRBJ1-5, with D tentatively TRBD1 (6 bases). V was clipped by 5 bases and J by 2 bases, with 16 bases between them. CDR1 and CDR2 (germline): SGHVS, FNYEAQ. The CDR3 is 16 residues long. The CDR3 DNA sequence: TGTGCCAGCAGCCCTTCGGACAGTTGGGGCAATCAGCCCCAGCATTTT. Amino acids: CASSPSDSWGNQPQHF.

The chain carries TRBV18 and TRBJ2-3, with 7 bases identical to TRBD1. There are 22 residues in the CDR3. Germline-derived CDR1 and CDR2 are KGHSH and LQKENI. Germline trimming cut 3 bases from V and 2 bases from J; bases unmatched to any gene: 26. In DNA form, the CDR3 reads TGTGCCAGCTCACCGACCGGATTTTCGGAGAACCGGGACAGAGAGTACACAGATACGCAGTATTTT. It encodes CASSPTGFSENRDREYTDTQYF.

This clonotype was seen at least ten times. The chain carries TRBV7-2 and TRBJ2-1, with TRBD1 matching 8 bases. Germline values: CDR1 SGHTA, CDR2 FQGNSA. The CDR3 length is 13 residues. The junction had 6 bases not matched to a gene; V was cut back by 5 bases and J by 9 bases. The DNA for the CDR3 is TGTGCCAGCAGCGCGACAGGGGTCGGTGAGCAGTTCTTC. The encoded protein is CASSATGVGEQFF. Full variable domain (outside the CDR3, taken from reference TRBV7-2 and TRBJ2-1): GAGVSQSPSNKVTEKGKDVELRCDPISGHTALYWYRQSLGQGLEFLIYFQGNSAPDKSGLPSDRFSAERTGGSVSTLTIQRTQQEDSAVYLCASSATGVGEQFFGPGTRLTVL.

The chain uses TRBV20-1 and TRBJ2-1; 7 bases align to TRBD2. The CDR3 sequence is 15 residues long. Losses at the gene ends were 0 bases for V and 6 bases for J; bases not matched to a gene: 8. The germline gives CDR1 DFQATT, CDR2 SNEGSKA (reference sequence). In nucleotides, the CDR3 is TGCAGTGCTAGAGATCGAGCGGGGAACTCCAATGAGCAGTTCTTC. It encodes CSARDRAGNSNEQFF.

This clonotype showed up just a few times. CDR3 sequence reads: CASSQDRSSNQPQHF. The DNA of the CDR3 is TGCGCCAGCAGCCAAGACAGATCTAGCAATCAGCCCCAGCATTTT. The chain uses TRBV4-3 and TRBJ1-5; D unresolved. The CDR3 has 15 residues. Trimming took 0 bases from V and 0 from J, leaving 6 bases between them. The V gene's germline CDR1 is LGHNA and CDR2 YSLEER.

This clonotype was detected a few times. The chain joins TRBV12-5 to TRBJ1-4; 8 bases are shared with TRBD1. V shed 3 bases, J shed 10 bases, and the junction held 13 bases outside the gene matches. Germline V gene data show CDR1 as LGHNT and CDR2 as FRNRAP. The CDR3 runs to 16 residues. The CDR3 here is CASGFSHEAGGGKLFF. The CDR3 coding sequence is TGTGCTAGTGGTTTCTCCCACGAGGCAGGGGGCGGAAAACTGTTTTTT.

This clonotype was observed many times. The V gene is TRBV7-6, the J gene TRBJ2-7; D is tentatively TRBD1 or TRBD2 (6 bases each). V dropped 1 base and J dropped 2 bases, with 9 bases sitting between them. Germline V CDR1 and CDR2: SGHVS, FNYEAQ. The CDR3 has 14 residues. CDR3 nucleotides: TGTGCCAGCAGCTTAGGGGGGGACACCTACGAGCAGTACTTC. This codes for CASSLGGDTYEQYF.

The chain has TRBV19 and TRBJ2-2, with D tentatively TRBD2 (5 bases). CDR1 is LNHDA and CDR2 is SQIVND in the germline V gene (reference sequence). V was trimmed by 7 bases and J by 1 base, leaving 13 bases between them. The CDR3 length is 15 residues. CDR3 DNA: TGTGCCAGTATTCGAGAGGAGGAGAACACCGGGGAGCTGTTTTTT. Protein sequence: CASIREEENTGELFF.

The CDR3 protein is CASSETGDPTEAFF. CDR3 DNA: TGTGCCAGCAGCGAGACAGGAGACCCCACTGAAGCTTTCTTT. The chain links TRBV9 to TRBJ1-1, with a possible D match to TRBD1 (6 bases). The CDR3 length is 14 residues. The V gene lost 3 bases and the J gene lost 4 bases, with 13 bases spanning the gap. Germline assignment: CDR1 SGDLS and CDR2 YYNGEE.

This rearrangement joins TRBV6-1 to TRBJ2-7; 10 bases match TRBD1. The germline CDR1 and CDR2 sequences are MNHNS and SASEGT. Trimming took 4 bases from V and 0 from J; bases not matched to a gene: 6. The CDR3 is 16 amino acids. The CDR3 reads CASSVDRGQSSYEQYF. In DNA, the CDR3 is TGTGCCAGCAGTGTCGACAGGGGGCAAAGCTCCTACGAGCAGTACTTC.

This clonotype was seen a handful of times. The CDR3 sequence is CASSPEKGYQETQYF. CDR3 in DNA: TGTGCCAGCAGCCCGGAAAAGGGGTACCAAGAGACCCAGTACTTC. The chain recombines TRBV7-8 with TRBJ2-5, with D possibly TRBD1 on 5 matching bases. The CDR3 spans 15 residues. The V gene lost 5 bases and the J gene lost 0 bases, with 13 bases spanning the gap. Per germline, CDR1 SGHVS and CDR2 FQNEAQ.

This clonotype occurred a few times. The rearrangement uses TRBV27 and TRBJ1-4, with 7 bases aligning to TRBD1. Germline CDR1 reads MNHEY; CDR2 reads SMNVEV (reference sequence). The CDR3 covers 13 residues. CDR3 residues: CAEQGTTNEKLFF. CDR3 DNA: TGTGCAGAACAGGGGACGACTAATGAAAAACTGTTTTTT.

This clonotype has more than one count but fewer than ten. J is TRBJ1-4 and V is TRBV20-1, with a possible D match to TRBD1 (5 bases). This CDR3 is 11 amino acids long. Germline V lookup: CDR1 DFQATT, CDR2 SNEGSKA (reference sequence). The CDR3 sequence: CSQGEDEKLFF. For the CDR3, the DNA is TGCAGCCAGGGCGAAGATGAAAAACTGTTTTTT.

The chain carries TRBV7-6 and TRBJ2-1, with D possibly TRBD2 on 7 matching bases. Deletions cut 3 bases from V and 6 bases from J, with 12 bases between. Germline V gives CDR1 SGHVS, CDR2 FNYEAQ. The CDR3 runs 14 residues. CDR3 nucleotides: TGTGCCAGCAGCTTGGGGGGGCCATTCAATGAGCAGTTCTTC. It is translated as CASSLGGPFNEQFF.

This clonotype occurred a few times. This sequence joins TRBV6-1 and TRBJ2-3; 10 bases match TRBD2. Trimming removed 6 bases from V and 0 bases from J; junction bases left unmatched: 6. Germline V gene sequence: CDR1 MNHNS, CDR2 SASEGT. The CDR3 loop spans 16 amino acids. CDR3 sequence: CASRQLAGPSTDTQYF. CDR3 DNA sequence: TGTGCCAGCAGGCAACTAGCGGGGCCTAGCACAGATACGCAGTATTTT.

The J gene is TRBJ1-5, the V gene TRBV19; no definite D call. Per the germline V gene, CDR1 is LNHDA and CDR2 is SQIVND (reference sequence). CDR3 length: 15 residues. Trimming took off 7 bases at V and 10 bases at J, with 23 bases between the two ends. Here the CDR3 DNA reads TGTGCCAGTAATTTTCTAGGGCAGCTTAATCGACCCCAGCATTTT. Protein: CASNFLGQLNRPQHF.

V and J are TRBV2 and TRBJ2-5; D may be TRBD1 or TRBD2 (5 bases each). Trimming removed 3 bases at V and 2 bases at J, with 22 bases between. This CDR3 has 18 amino acids. CDR1 and CDR2 (germline): SNHLY, FYNNEI. The CDR3 nucleotides are TGTGCCAGCAGTGAGACTGGGGGATGGATTGGACCACAAGAGACCCAGTACTTC. It encodes CASSETGGWIGPQETQYF.

The chain is built from TRBV6-2 or TRBV6-3 and TRBJ2-7, with 9 bases that match TRBD2. V gave up 2 bases and J gave up 5 bases; unmatched junction bases: 4. This CDR3 spans 14 amino acids. From germline, CDR1 is MNHEY and CDR2 SVGEGT. CDR3 residues: CASSYSGGPHEQYF. Written as DNA, the CDR3 is TGTGCCAGCAGTTACAGCGGGGGGCCCCACGAGCAGTACTTC.

This clonotype was seen more than once but under ten times. As DNA, the CDR3 is TGCGCCAGCAGCCAAGTTACAGGGGGAATGACACCCCTCCACTTT. As protein: CASSQVTGGMTPLHF. The chain has TRBV4-1 and TRBJ1-6, with 8 nucleotides matching TRBD1. This CDR3 has 15 residues. V shed 1 base, J shed 11 bases, and the junction held 7 bases outside the gene matches. Germline CDR1 and CDR2: MGHRA and YSYEKL.

This clonotype has more than one count but fewer than ten. The gene calls are TRBV5-5 and TRBJ1-2, with a weak D call TRBD1 (5 bases). The CDR3 length is 14 residues. The germline V and J ends were trimmed by 1 base and 3 bases, with 10 bases remaining between them. From germline, CDR1 is SGHKS and CDR2 YYEKEE (reference sequence). The CDR3: CASSLTGVYYGYTF. The CDR3 bases are TGTGCCAGCAGCTTGACAGGCGTGTACTATGGCTACACCTTC. Supplemented by reference TRBV5-5 and TRBJ1-2, the full variable domain reads DAGVTQSPTHLIKTRGQQVTLRCSPISGHKSVSWYQQVLGQGPQFIFQYYEKEERGRGNFPDRFSARQFPNYSSELNVNALLLGDSALYLCASSLTGVYYGYTFGSGTRLTVV.

This clonotype was observed a handful of times. The J gene is TRBJ1-5, the V gene TRBV4-3; tentatively, D is TRBD1 (5 bases). Trimming removed 3 bases from V and 0 bases from J, with 9 bases in between. Per the germline V gene, CDR1 is LGHNA and CDR2 is YSLEER. The CDR3 length is 15 residues. CDR3 in amino acids: CASSQQGYSNQPQHF. CDR3 DNA sequence: TGCGCCAGCAGCCAGCAGGGATATAGCAATCAGCCCCAGCATTTT.

The chain combines TRBV19 with TRBJ1-1, with D possibly being TRBD1 (5 bases). This CDR3 is built from 16 residues. Trimming took off 0 bases at V and 7 bases at J, with 18 bases between the two ends. Germline V lookup: CDR1 LNHDA, CDR2 SQIVND (reference sequence). CDR3 sequence (DNA): TGTGCCAGTAGTATAGATCCGGCCAGGGAGATGGATGAAGCTTTCTTT. This gives the protein CASSIDPAREMDEAFF.

The genes are TRBV29-1 and TRBJ1-2; D unclear. The V end was cut by 5 bases, the J end by 7 bases, with 20 bases between. The CDR3 runs 14 residues. Germline CDR1 is SQVTM and CDR2 is ANQGSEA. This CDR3 reads CSVPHSRILGGYTF. The CDR3 DNA sequence: TGCAGCGTTCCGCATAGTAGAATATTGGGTGGCTACACCTTC.

The DNA for the CDR3 is TGTGCCAGCAGCCCTGACCTGTTCCCAGATACGCAGTATTTT. It yields the protein CASSPDLFPDTQYF. The chain uses TRBV7-2 and TRBJ2-3; D unclear. The CDR3 is 14 residues long. V lost 5 bases and J lost 4, with 13 bases in between. Germline V gives CDR1 SGHTA, CDR2 FQGNSA.

The chain employs TRBV20-1 and TRBJ2-1; D remains ambiguous. In germline, CDR1 is DFQATT, CDR2 SNEGSKA (reference sequence). This CDR3 has 14 amino acids. V was clipped by 6 bases and J by 6 bases, with 18 bases between them. CDR3 nucleotides: TGCAGTGCAGACGGCCCGGACGGTGGCAATGAGCAGTTCTTC. It specifies CSADGPDGGNEQFF.

About this clonotype: A read error may account for a junction end that differs from germline. The rearrangement uses TRBV7-7 and TRBJ2-1; possible D gene TRBD1, 5 bases. CDR3 length equals 16 residues. From germline, CDR1 is SSHAT and CDR2 FNYEAQ (reference sequence). For the CDR3, the DNA is TGTGCTAGCAGCTTAAGCCAGGCAGGGCCGTACAATGAGCAGTTCTTC. It translates to CASSLSQAGPYNEQFF.

The chain couples TRBV7-9 to TRBJ1-1; TRBD1 is a possible D gene (5 bases). Germline values: CDR1 SEHNR, CDR2 FQNEAQ (reference sequence). V was trimmed by 5 bases and J by 7 bases, leaving 17 bases between them. The CDR3 loop spans 14 amino acids. Written as DNA, the CDR3 is TGTGCCAGCAGCCCTTCCTTCCAGGGAATTGAAGCTTTCTTT. It specifies CASSPSFQGIEAFF.